This passage covers 27 T cell receptor beta chains from one sample sequenced in a study of blood T cells in healthy people across ages. Combining a sample-barcoded 5' primer with a J-beta primer mix, a second PCR ran for about 7 to 11 cycles. A single record per CDR3 protein comes from TCRdb applying MiXCR to the 5' RACE reads. The sample consists of about 670,000 distinct CDR3 sequences, around 50% of them appearing once. Sequenced sample: blood. These TCRs come from a woman older than 75 in good health.

The genes are TRBV6-6 and TRBJ2-3; D is possibly TRBD2 (6 bases). The CDR3 consists of 13 residues. Germline assignment: CDR1 MNHNY and CDR2 SVGAGI (reference sequence). V was pared by 6 bases and J by 6 bases, with 13 bases between. This chain's CDR3 is CASSIGGDDTQYF. CDR3 nucleotide sequence: TGTGCCAGCAGCATCGGAGGGGATGATACGCAGTATTTT.

The chain joins TRBV3-1 to TRBJ2-5; 7 positions match TRBD2. Gene TRBJ2-7 matches the end of the DNA better, so the J call may be wrong. This CDR3 has 13 residues. The V gene's germline CDR1 is LGHDT and CDR2 YNNKEL (reference sequence). The CDR3 DNA reads as TGTGCCAGCAGCCAGGCGGGAGCCTACGAGCAGTACTTC. Translated: CASSQAGAYEQYF.

This clonotype is a singleton in its sample. The chain uses TRBV11-1 and TRBJ2-5, with 15 bases that match TRBD2. The J segment lost 1 base and the V segment lost 5 bases, leaving 17 bases of the junction unmatched. CDR1 is SGHAT and CDR2 is FQDESV in the germline V gene (reference sequence). This CDR3 comprises 21 residues. The CDR3: CASSLPWTSGRADGFQETQYF. The CDR3 region has the DNA TGTGCCAGCAGCCTTCCCTGGACTAGCGGGAGGGCCGACGGTTTCCAAGAGACCCAGTACTTC.

This chain connects TRBV20-1 to TRBJ2-7; 8 bases match TRBD2. The CDR3 loop spans 16 amino acids. Trimming at V came to 1 base and at J to 4 bases, leaving 12 bases not matched to a gene. Germline V CDR1 and CDR2: DFQATT, SNEGSKA (reference sequence). For the CDR3, the DNA is TGCAGTGCTAGAGTCCCTAGCGGGTGCAACCCTTACGAGCAGTACTTC. Its protein product is CSARVPSGCNPYEQYF.

The chain carries TRBV3-1 and TRBJ1-5; 7 bases agree with TRBD1. The CDR3 is 14 amino acids. J lost 5 bases, V lost 5 bases, and 6 bases had no gene match. CDR1 and CDR2 (germline): LGHDT, YNNKEL (reference sequence). The CDR3 DNA sequence: TGTGCCAGCAGCAAGACAGGGTTAGATCAGCCCCAGCATTTT. Translated: CASSKTGLDQPQHF.

This clonotype was observed once. This sequence may be a read error, since a much larger clone differs from it by one base. The chain links TRBV10-1 to TRBJ2-4; D might be TRBD1 (6 bases). The DNA end favors TRBJ2-7, so the J call may be wrong. CDR3 length: 16 residues. Germline CDR1 and CDR2: WNHNN and SYGVQD (reference sequence). CDR3 residues: CASSEPAGAGKYEQYF. The DNA of the CDR3 is TGCGCCAGCAGTGAGCCTGCAGGGGCTGGTAAATACGAGCAGTACTTC.

The chain joins TRBV4-2 to TRBJ2-5; D perhaps matches TRBD2 (5 bases). With the DNA end fitting TRBJ2-7 better, the J assignment may be wrong. The CDR3 has 13 residues. Germline-derived CDR1 and CDR2 are LGHNA and YNFKEQ. In nucleotides, the CDR3 is TGTGCCAGCAGTCACGGAGGTGACTACGAGCAGTACTTC. This gives the protein CASSHGGDYEQYF.

At least ten counts were recorded for this clonotype. The chain is built from TRBV4-1 and TRBJ2-1; D ambiguous. CDR1 and CDR2 from the germline V gene are MGHRA and YSYEKL. Trimming pared 1 base from V and 4 bases from J, leaving 17 bases between. This CDR3 has 17 residues. The CDR3 DNA follows: TGCGCCAGCAGCCAAGGCCCACCCGGAACGGCATACAATGAGCAGTTCTTC. As protein: CASSQGPPGTAYNEQFF.

This clonotype has more than one count but fewer than ten. The V call is TRBV7-9, the J call TRBJ2-1; D unclear. Trimming shortened V by 5 bases and J by 8 bases, and 7 bases separated the two germline ends. Germline V gene data show CDR1 as SEHNR and CDR2 as FQNEAQ (reference sequence). CDR3 length equals 11 residues. This CDR3 reads CASSAQDEQFF. The CDR3 nucleotides read TGTGCCAGCAGCGCGCAAGATGAGCAGTTCTTC.

This chain connects TRBV20-1 to TRBJ1-2; D perhaps matches TRBD1 (6 bases). With 6 bases removed from V and 4 bases from J, the gap between germline ends came to 15 bases. The CDR3 extends over 13 amino acids. Germline-derived CDR1 and CDR2 are DFQATT and SNEGSKA (reference sequence). CDR3 coding DNA: TGCAGTGCCCTCTTCCAGGGGACCTATGGCTACACCTTC. Translation: CSALFQGTYGYTF.

This clonotype was counted a few times. V and J are TRBV7-2 and TRBJ2-5; D perhaps matches TRBD1 (6 bases). The CDR3 has 16 residues. Trimming pared 2 bases from V and 5 bases from J, leaving 18 bases between. CDR1 is SGHTA, CDR2 FQGNSA, per germline. For the CDR3, the DNA is TGTGCCAGCAGCTTATTGGGGGCTCTCGGGTCTGAGACCCAGTACTTC. It is translated as CASSLLGALGSETQYF.

The J gene is TRBJ2-2, the V gene TRBV11-2; D possibly corresponds to TRBD1 (6 bases). Germline V CDR1 and CDR2: SGHAT, FQNNGV. The CDR3 spans 14 residues. V lost 7 bases and J lost 2, with 11 bases in between. The CDR3 is CASNPDSNTGELFF. In nucleotides, the CDR3 is TGTGCCAGCAACCCGGACAGTAACACCGGGGAGCTGTTTTTT. The variable domain in full, completed from reference TRBV11-2 and TRBJ2-2, reads EAGVAQSPRYKIIEKRQSVAFWCNPISGHATLYWYQQILGQGPKLLIQFQNNGVVDDSQLPKDRFSAERLKGVDSTLKIQPAKLEDSAVYLCASNPDSNTGELFFGEGSRLTVL.

The rearrangement links TRBV29-1 to TRBJ2-3; 10 nucleotides align to TRBD2. Germline loops: CDR1 SQVTM, CDR2 ANQGSEA. The CDR3 covers 15 residues. V lost 8 bases and J lost 0; bases outside the gene matches: 8. In DNA, the CDR3 is TGCAGCTCCGGACTAGCGGCCTCTAGCACAGATACGCAGTATTTT. Amino acids: CSSGLAASSTDTQYF.

This clonotype was counted many times. This sequence joins TRBV6-2 or TRBV6-3 and TRBJ2-7; no clear D. V was pared by 7 bases and J by 0 bases, with 7 bases between. The CDR3 is 12 residues long. The germline V gene has CDR1 MNHEY and CDR2 SVGEGT. The CDR3 bases are TGTGCCAGCAAACGCGGCTCCTACGAGCAGTACTTC. Protein: CASKRGSYEQYF.

This clonotype was recorded once. Given a much more abundant clone one base away, this may be a read error. The V and J genes are TRBV20-1 and TRBJ1-2, with 9 bases fitting TRBD1. This CDR3 region has 13 residues. The germline CDR1 and CDR2 sequences are DFQATT and SNEGSKA (reference sequence). CDR3 protein: CGVHPQGARGYTF. DNA for the CDR3: TGCGGTGTTCATCCACAGGGGGCGCGGGGCTACACCTTC.

This clonotype has only one observation. The J gene is TRBJ1-3, the V gene TRBV4-1; the D is unclear. The V gene's germline CDR1 is MGHRA and CDR2 YSYEKL. CDR3 length equals 14 residues. Between the trimmed V and J ends, which lost 0 bases and 4 bases, there was a span of 7 bases. CDR3 DNA: TGCGCCAGCAGCCAAGATGAAGCGGGAAACACCATATATTTT. Translated, it gives CASSQDEAGNTIYF.

This chain joins TRBV7-9 and TRBJ2-1, with 8 nucleotides matching TRBD1. CDR1 and CDR2 from the germline V gene are SEHNR and FQNEAQ (reference sequence). V dropped 5 bases and J dropped 5; count of bases not matched to a gene: 11. The CDR3 sequence is 16 residues long. The CDR3 loop reads CASSQWTGSPNNEQFF. CDR3 nucleotide sequence: TGTGCCAGCAGCCAATGGACAGGGTCACCCAACAATGAGCAGTTCTTC.

This clonotype was observed at least ten times. V is TRBV11-1 and J is TRBJ2-3; no clear D gene. The CDR3 is 12 amino acids. V was cut by 4 bases and J by 7 bases, with 9 bases left in between. Per germline, CDR1 SGHAT and CDR2 FQDESV (reference sequence). The CDR3 nucleotides are TGTGCCAGCAGCTCTAACCTGTATACGCAGTATTTT. Its translation is CASSSNLYTQYF.

The chain joins TRBV11-1 to TRBJ2-3; 9 bases match TRBD2. Germline V gene sequence: CDR1 SGHAT, CDR2 FQDESV (reference sequence). Germline trimming cut 2 bases from V and 5 bases from J; bases unmatched to any gene: 11. The CDR3 consists of 17 residues. The CDR3: CASSLPPSRGGGDTQYF. The CDR3 region has the DNA TGTGCCAGCAGCTTACCCCCCTCGCGGGGGGGAGGAGATACGCAGTATTTT.

In this sample, this clonotype turned up a few times. A much larger clone lies a single base off, so this may be a read error. This chain links TRBV20-1 with TRBJ2-5; D unresolved. Germline V gives CDR1 DFQATT, CDR2 SNEGSKA (reference sequence). Trimming left V 1 base short and J 11 bases short, with 14 bases between. The CDR3 covers 12 residues. CDR3: CSARVQASSQYF. The CDR3, as DNA: TGCAGTGCTAGAGTCCAGGCCTCCTCGCAGTACTTC.

The table lists this clonotype with many counts. V and J are TRBV6-5 and TRBJ2-1; maybe TRBD2 (5 bases). CDR1 is MNHEY and CDR2 is SVGAGI in the germline V gene. The germline V and J ends were trimmed by 3 bases and 4 bases, with 13 bases remaining between them. The CDR3 runs 15 residues. This chain's CDR3 is CASSYSSTGYNEQFF. The CDR3 DNA reads TGTGCCAGCAGTTATAGTAGTACGGGATACAATGAGCAGTTCTTC.

The table lists this clonotype with a few counts. The genes are TRBV5-1 and TRBJ2-7; 7 bases map to TRBD2. From germline, CDR1 is SGHRS and CDR2 YFSETQ. J was trimmed by 7 bases and V by 1 base; bases with no gene match: 14. This CDR3 contains 16 residues. The CDR3 DNA reads as TGCGCCAGCAGCTTGAGCGCTAGCGGACTCTACAATGAGCAGTACTTC. Its protein is CASSLSASGLYNEQYF.

The rearrangement links TRBV27 to TRBJ1-1; TRBD1 might be the D (6 bases). Germline assignment: CDR1 MNHEY and CDR2 SMNVEV (reference sequence). There are 18 residues in the CDR3. Trimming pared 0 bases from V and 1 base from J, leaving 18 bases between. The CDR3 spells CASSLSQRGGGPNTEAFF. The CDR3 DNA reads TGTGCCAGCAGTTTATCGCAGCGAGGGGGGGGACCGAACACTGAAGCTTTCTTT.

The J gene is TRBJ2-5, the V gene TRBV15; 9 bases map to TRBD1. The J call may be mistaken, given a closer DNA end match to TRBJ2-7. The CDR3 contains 15 residues. Germline V gene data show CDR1 as LNHNV and CDR2 as YYDKDF (reference sequence). The CDR3 DNA reads TGTGCCACCAGCAGGGATCCGGGACAGGGCTGCGAGCAGTACTTC. Amino acids: CATSRDPGQGCEQYF.

This chain uses TRBV4-1 with TRBJ2-7, with TRBD1 as a possible D gene (8 bases). This CDR3 spans 16 amino acids. V lost 1 base, J lost 5 bases, and 18 bases lay in between. Germline loops: CDR1 MGHRA, CDR2 YSYEKL. Here the CDR3 DNA reads TGCGCCAGCAGCCAAGCGCCCGGACAGGGAGGGAACGAGCAGTACTTC. It is translated as CASSQAPGQGGNEQYF.

The chain links TRBV30 to TRBJ1-5; the D gene is possibly TRBD1 (5 bases). Germline V CDR1 and CDR2: GTSNPN, SVGIG (reference sequence). Trimming took 5 bases from V and 9 from J, leaving 11 bases between them. This CDR3 region has 11 residues. The CDR3 nucleotides read TGTGCCTGGGGGGGGTTAGGGCCCCAGCATTTT. Translating it yields CAWGGLGPQHF. Combining the CDR3 with reference TRBV30 and TRBJ1-5 gives the whole variable domain SQTIHQWPATLVQPVGSPLSLECTVEGTSNPNLYWYRQAAGRGLQLLFYSVGIGQISSEVPQNLSASRPQDRQFILSSKKLLLSDSGFYLCAWGGLGPQHFGDGTRLSIL.

This sequence joins TRBV5-1 and TRBJ2-5; 8 nucleotides agree with TRBD2. This CDR3 is built from 14 residues. Germline CDR1 reads SGHRS; CDR2 reads YFSETQ. After removal of 2 bases from V and 11 bases from J, the junction contained 11 bases not matched to a gene. The CDR3 DNA is TGCGCCAGCAGCTTAAGCGGGGGTAGAGGTGAGCAGTACTTC. Translation: CASSLSGGRGEQYF.